This T cell receptor beta chain was retrieved from a study of shared clonotypes between healthy human individuals. The wider study: Aged between 18 and 49, the donors were a couple of women and a few men. Notes on the study in general: Compared with clonotypes that all four donors shared, non-shared clonotypes had lower generation probabilities. Naive subsets tended to show greater estimated richness than memory subsets.

CDR3 size: 15 residues. Trimming removed 3 bases from V and 9 bases from J, with 18 bases in between. In germline, CDR1 is KGHSH, CDR2 LQKENI. CD45RA-negative memory and CD45RA+ naive subsets were split from the CD4+ cells. Generated by immunoSEQ multiplex PCR, the TCRdb table keeps only in-frame clones and is missing some. The sample yields about 1.1 million clones, 70% to 85% seen once. To note about this clone: Its antigen is undetermined.

This chain joins TRBV18 and TRBJ1-5; D is possibly TRBD1 (5 bases). Sequenced input: memory CD4+ T cells from PBMCs. Subset indicated: CD45RA-negative fraction. The origin of this receptor is a man aged 18-30 years in good health. Some clones in this sample may be carry-over from other donors' samples. CDR3 coding DNA: TGTGCCAGCTCACCCTCGACAGACGCCATCGTGCCCCAGCATTTT. Translated, it gives CASSPSTDAIVPQHF.